Below, 30 T cell receptor beta chains from the same sample are listed, as sequenced in a study of CD4 T cells in relation to SARS-CoV-2 and coronaviruses. Their antigens remain unidentified. CD4+ T cells from unexposed donors were obtained before the COVID-19 pandemic (2011-2018). Isolation of CD4+ T cells took place after around eleven days in culture. The method was immunoSEQ multiplex PCR; TCRdb's version includes in-frame clones alone and lacks a portion of them. The sample includes 20,000 to 25,000 clones, around 80% of them seen just once. Sequencing used CD4+ T cells from PBMCs, cultured in vitro. These receptors were obtained from a human donor in good health.

This clone is a singleton in its sample. The chain links TRBV18 to TRBJ2-6; D not resolved. V was pared by 3 bases and J by 4 bases, with 10 bases between. CDR3 length equals 15 residues. Germline V CDR1 and CDR2: KGHSH, LQKENI. CDR3 amino acids: CASSPPFEGANVLTF. The CDR3 region has the DNA TGTGCCAGCTCACCGCCATTTGAGGGGGCCAACGTCCTGACTTTC.

The chain is built from TRBV11-2 and TRBJ1-4; possible D gene TRBD1, 5 bases. The V end lost 3 bases, the J end lost 7 bases, and 12 bases lay between the germline ends. Germline loops: CDR1 SGHAT, CDR2 FQNNGV. This CDR3 has 14 residues. CDR3: CASSLTGDFEKLFF. Here the CDR3 DNA reads TGTGCCAGCAGCTTGACTGGGGACTTTGAAAAACTGTTTTTT.

The rearrangement uses TRBV30 and TRBJ1-1, with D uncertain. Germline V CDR1 and CDR2: GTSNPN, SVGIG (reference sequence). Deletions cut 3 bases from V and 1 base from J, with 9 bases between. This CDR3 has 13 residues. The CDR3 DNA reads TGTGCCTGGAGACCTCGACCGAACACTGAAGCTTTCTTT. Protein product: CAWRPRPNTEAFF.

V usage is TRBV7-9 and J usage is TRBJ1-2; D not resolved. This CDR3 has 11 amino acids. V was shortened by 5 bases and J by 8 bases, with 9 bases between the two germline ends. Germline CDR1 reads SEHNR; CDR2 reads FQNEAQ (reference sequence). CDR3 DNA sequence: TGTGCCAGCAGCAGAAGTGTGGGCTACACCTTC. This encodes CASSRSVGYTF.

The J gene is TRBJ2-1, the V gene TRBV19, with D possibly matching TRBD1 (6 bases). V was trimmed by 7 bases and J by 9 bases, leaving 10 bases between them. This CDR3 spans 11 amino acids. Germline V gene lookup returns CDR1 LNHDA and CDR2 SQIVND (reference sequence). The CDR3 nucleotides are TGTGCCAGTATTGGGGGCTTTGAGCAGTTCTTC. Amino acid sequence: CASIGGFEQFF. Combining the CDR3 with reference TRBV19 and TRBJ2-1 gives the whole variable domain DGGITQSPKYLFRKEGQNVTLSCEQNLNHDAMYWYRQDPGQGLRLIYYSQIVNDFQKGDIAEGYSVSREKKESFPLTVTSAQKNPTAFYLCASIGGFEQFFGPGTRLTVL.

The chain employs TRBV3-1 (or the pseudogene TRBV3-2) and TRBJ2-7; TRBD1 aligns across 8 bases. The length of the CDR3 is 14 residues. V lost 1 base and J lost 6; bases outside the gene matches: 5. Germline CDR1 reads LGHDT; CDR2 reads YNNKEL (reference sequence). DNA for the CDR3: TGTGCCAGCAGCCAAGCACAGGGGGGATTCGAGCAGTACTTC. It is translated as CASSQAQGGFEQYF.

This clone was counted between two and nine times. The genes are TRBV7-2 and TRBJ1-4, with 9 positions matching TRBD1. CDR1 is SGHTA and CDR2 is FQGNSA in the germline V gene. This CDR3 is built from 14 residues. Trimming removed 5 bases from V and 7 bases from J; junction bases left unmatched: 5. CDR3 region: CASSRDRGGEKLFF. The CDR3 nucleotides read TGTGCCAGCAGCCGCGACAGGGGGGGTGAAAAACTGTTTTTT.

This clone was found once. The chain couples TRBV2 to TRBJ2-7; maybe TRBD2 (6 bases). Per the germline V gene, CDR1 is SNHLY and CDR2 is FYNNEI. The length of the CDR3 is 15 residues. The V and J ends lost 2 bases and 6 bases respectively, with 17 bases between them. Here the CDR3 DNA reads TGTGCCAGCAGTGAATACGGGGGTCAGGGTGGCGAGCAGTACTTC. This sequence encodes CASSEYGGQGGEQYF.

The genes are TRBV30 and TRBJ2-3, with a tentative D call TRBD1 (6 bases). V was pared by 5 bases and J by 2 bases, with 17 bases between. From germline, CDR1 is GTSNPN and CDR2 SVGIG (reference sequence). This CDR3 region has 15 residues. The CDR3 sequence is CAWGSRDTYTDTQYF. The CDR3 region has the DNA TGTGCCTGGGGGTCCCGGGACACCTACACAGATACGCAGTATTTT.

The rearrangement joins TRBV16 to TRBJ2-7, with D perhaps TRBD1 or TRBD2 (5 bases each). Germline V gene sequence: CDR1 KGHSY, CDR2 FQNENV. The CDR3 is made up of 14 amino acids. Deletions cut 4 bases from V and 2 bases from J, with 12 bases between. CDR3 DNA: TGTGCCAGCAGCCCGGGGACGTACCCCTACGAGCAGTACTTC. It translates to CASSPGTYPYEQYF.

The chain joins TRBV4-1 to TRBJ2-7, with 8 bases lining up with TRBD2. CDR3 length: 18 residues. Per germline, CDR1 MGHRA and CDR2 YSYEKL. Trimming at V came to 2 bases and at J to 7 bases, leaving 19 bases not matched to a gene. CDR3 in amino acids: CASSQRTPPGLGLGEQYF. The DNA for the CDR3 is TGCGCCAGCAGCCAAAGAACCCCACCGGGACTAGGGTTGGGGGAGCAGTACTTC.

The chain has TRBV6-5 and TRBJ1-2; D perhaps matches TRBD1 (6 bases). With 2 bases removed from V and 6 bases from J, the gap between germline ends came to 16 bases. This CDR3 has 15 residues. Germline CDR1 is MNHEY and CDR2 is SVGAGI. The CDR3 DNA sequence: TGTGCCAGCAGTTACCTCCAGGGGAATAAAGATGGCTACACCTTC. Translated: CASSYLQGNKDGYTF.

The rearrangement links TRBV7-6 to TRBJ2-1; 7 bases are shared with TRBD2. With 1 base clipped from V and 4 bases from J, the junction kept 7 bases outside the gene matches. The CDR3 covers 16 residues. CDR1 and CDR2 (germline): SGHVS, FNYEAQ. DNA of the CDR3: TGTGCCAGCAGCTTAGTTGCTAGCGGATCATACAATGAGCAGTTCTTC. Its translation is CASSLVASGSYNEQFF.

This chain joins TRBV3-1 (or the pseudogene TRBV3-2) and TRBJ1-3; TRBD1 aligns across 10 bases. CDR3 length: 17 residues. Germline V gives CDR1 LGHDT, CDR2 YNNKEL (reference sequence). V lost 4 bases to trimming and J lost 0 bases; unmatched junction nucleotides: 6. CDR3 region: CASSRDRGLSSGNTIYF. DNA of the CDR3: TGTGCCAGCAGCCGAGACAGGGGGCTTAGCTCTGGAAACACCATATATTTT.

Comments on this clone: A junction boundary mismatches the germline segment, possibly from a read error. This chain connects TRBV7-2 to TRBJ2-1; the D gene is possibly TRBD2 (6 bases). From germline, CDR1 is SGHTA and CDR2 FQGNSA. The CDR3 totals 12 residues. CDR3 sequence reads: CASSDSGLPVIF. The CDR3 DNA sequence: TGTGCCAGCAGCGACTCGGGACTCCCAGTGATCTTC.

The rearrangement joins TRBV7-2 to TRBJ1-2, with D unclear. The CDR3 covers 13 residues. The germline V gene encodes CDR1 SGHTA and CDR2 FQGNSA. The V end was cut by 5 bases, the J end by 3 bases, with 10 bases between. CDR3 DNA: TGTGCCAGCAGCCCGGGCCGGTACTATGGCTACACCTTC. Its protein product is CASSPGRYYGYTF.

This chain uses TRBV29-1 with TRBJ2-3, with D perhaps given as TRBD1 or TRBD2 (5 bases each). Trimming left V 7 bases short and J 4 bases short, with 15 bases between. Germline values: CDR1 SQVTM, CDR2 ANQGSEA. The length of the CDR3 is 13 residues. The CDR3 DNA reads TGCAGCGCCCGAATGGGGGATGCAGATACGCAGTATTTT. It specifies CSARMGDADTQYF.

This clone has more than one count but fewer than ten. The V call is TRBV7-6, the J call TRBJ2-1; 13 bases agree with TRBD2. Germline loops: CDR1 SGHVS, CDR2 FNYEAQ. V shed 1 base, J shed 4 bases, and the junction held 10 bases outside the gene matches. The CDR3 runs to 19 residues. The CDR3 DNA reads TGTGCCAGCAGCTTAGGGGTGGGGACTAGCGGGGCCTCATACAATGAGCAGTTCTTC. This encodes CASSLGVGTSGASYNEQFF.

The chain links TRBV4-3 to TRBJ2-3; 7 bases align to TRBD2. Unmatched junction bases numbered 11, after V lost 3 bases and J lost 2 bases. This CDR3 is 17 amino acids long. Looked up from germline, CDR1 is LGHNA and CDR2 is YSLEER. The CDR3 reads CASSHPKGGAITDTQYF. CDR3 DNA: TGCGCCAGCAGCCACCCGAAGGGAGGGGCGATCACAGATACGCAGTATTTT.

This sequence joins TRBV3-1 (or the pseudogene TRBV3-2) and TRBJ2-1; 7 nucleotides match TRBD2. There are 16 residues in the CDR3. Per germline, CDR1 LGHDT and CDR2 YNNKEL (reference sequence). V was pared by 0 bases and J by 7 bases, with 9 bases of the junction left unmatched. CDR3 in DNA: TGTGCCAGCAGCCAAGATGGCGGGAGTGGCAGGAATGAGCAGTTCTTC. Translation: CASSQDGGSGRNEQFF.

The chain uses TRBV29-1 and TRBJ2-1; the match to TRBD2 covers 7 bases. CDR1 SQVTM and CDR2 ANQGSEA come from the germline V gene. V lost 6 bases to trimming and J lost 7 bases; unmatched junction nucleotides: 18. The CDR3 has 16 residues. CDR3 DNA sequence: TGCAGCGTGGAAACCTCCGGGACTATACCTGGTAATGAGCAGTTCTTC. Protein sequence: CSVETSGTIPGNEQFF.

CDR3 residues: CASSLRAAETYEQYF. CDR3 nucleotides: TGTGCCAGCAGTTTACGGGCGGCGGAAACCTACGAGCAGTACTTC. The V call is TRBV6-5, the J call TRBJ2-7; D gene uncertain. CDR1 is MNHEY and CDR2 is SVGAGI in the germline V gene. Trimming stripped 4 bases from V and 2 bases from J, with 15 bases between. The CDR3 length is 15 residues.

V usage is TRBV5-6 and J usage is TRBJ2-2, with 9 nucleotides matching TRBD1. The CDR3 totals 15 residues. CDR1 SGHDT and CDR2 YYEEEE come from the germline V gene. The V segment lost 3 bases and the J segment 3 bases; nucleotides outside the gene matches: 3. The CDR3 here is CASSSRDRDTGELFF. The CDR3 DNA is TGTGCCAGCAGCTCCCGGGACAGGGACACCGGGGAGCTGTTTTTT.

V and J are TRBV7-2 and TRBJ2-3; the D is unclear. V lost 3 bases and J lost 4, with 11 bases in between. Germline-derived CDR1 and CDR2 are SGHTA and FQGNSA. CDR3 size: 14 residues. CDR3 in DNA: TGTGCCAGCAGCTTTTCAGGCACTCCAGATACGCAGTATTTT. Its protein product is CASSFSGTPDTQYF.

The V call is TRBV19, the J call TRBJ1-5; D may be TRBD1 (6 bases). The germline V and J ends were trimmed by 3 bases and 5 bases, with 11 bases remaining between them. The CDR3 consists of 14 residues. CDR1 is LNHDA, CDR2 SQIVND, per germline (reference sequence). The CDR3 region has the DNA TGTGCCAGTAGTATCGACAGGCTTGATCAGCCCCAGCATTTT. This sequence encodes CASSIDRLDQPQHF.

This clone has only one observation. This chain joins TRBV3-1 (or the pseudogene TRBV3-2) and TRBJ2-7; 11 positions match TRBD2. The CDR3 has 18 amino acids. J was trimmed by 2 bases and V by 1 base; bases with no gene match: 10. Germline assignment: CDR1 LGHDT and CDR2 YNNKEL (reference sequence). As DNA, the CDR3 is TGTGCCAGCAGCCAAGCGAAGGTCCTAGCGGGAGGCACCTACGAGCAGTACTTC. Translated, it gives CASSQAKVLAGGTYEQYF.

The chain carries TRBV11-2 and TRBJ2-5; no definite D call. The CDR3 totals 14 residues. V was pared by 4 bases and J by 7 bases, with 16 bases between. Germline V lookup: CDR1 SGHAT, CDR2 FQNNGV. The CDR3 sequence: CASSSETAWGTQYF. The CDR3 bases are TGTGCCAGCAGCTCGGAGACCGCGTGGGGGACCCAGTACTTC.

This chain connects TRBV25-1 to TRBJ1-2; D uncertain. The germline gives CDR1 MGHDK, CDR2 SYGVNS. CDR3 length: 13 amino acids. The V gene lost 2 bases and the J gene lost 4 bases, with 8 bases spanning the gap. CDR3 bases: TGTGCCAGCAGTGAAGGGCTTCGCTATGGCTACACCTTC. This encodes CASSEGLRYGYTF.

This chain connects TRBV6-5 to TRBJ2-7, with D maybe TRBD2 (5 bases). Germline lookup yields CDR1 MNHEY and CDR2 SVGAGI. Deletions cut 5 bases from V and 6 bases from J, with 8 bases between. This CDR3 contains 11 residues. CDR3 loop: CASSPEGEQYF. The CDR3 bases are TGTGCCAGCAGTCCAGAGGGCGAGCAGTACTTC.

The chain is built from TRBV5-8 and TRBJ2-5; 10 bases are a match to TRBD1. CDR1 SGHTS and CDR2 YDEGEE come from the germline V gene. V lost 3 bases to trimming and J lost 5 bases; unmatched junction nucleotides: 13. The CDR3 totals 17 residues. The CDR3 protein is CASSSLGQGSIGETQYF. The DNA for the CDR3 is TGTGCCAGCAGCTCCCTGGGACAGGGGAGTATTGGGGAGACCCAGTACTTC.